The source of this T cell receptor beta chain is a study of T cell repertoires in cytomegalovirus infection (dated by TCRdb to the late 2010s). About the full investigation: The HLA type of each donor mattered for the analysis, because public TCR beta signatures pointed to carriage of CMV infection along with the matching HLA type.

The data were produced on an Illumina HiSeq 1500. TCRdb handled the public reads itself, with Q25 trimming in fastp and clone calling in MiXCR, and kept productive beta chains. Rows merge per CDR3 protein into single entries with the most common DNA and genes. For this sample there are 630,000 or so distinct CDR3 sequences; 20% to 30% appear just once. The ten largest account for around 7.6% of the sample. This clonotype appeared a few times. No antigen is known for it. No per-base quality is available; no much larger clone lies one base away. Overall study results and their limits: Carriers of CMV infection plus the relevant HLA type were discriminated by the cumulative frequency of public TCR beta family members in the study cohort and in an independent roughly 350-donor cohort. The ex vivo response was dominated by HLA-C-restricted CMV-specific TCR beta clonotypes, and the single most frequent clonotype in two of eight donors was supplied by these HLA-C-restricted clonotypes.

The germline V and J ends show losses of 0 bases and 0 bases respectively, and no gene match explains 8 bases of the junction. Measured from the cysteine to the phenylalanine, the CDR3 is 19 residues long. The CDR3 DNA has 57 bases and is translated from base 1. CDR1 and CDR2 are drawn from the germline V gene (reference sequence): DFQATT, SNEGSKA. The chain is assembled from TRBV20-1 and TRBJ2-4; 13 of the junction bases match TRBD2. Specimen: CD8+ T cells from PBMCs. The sequence came from a human donor in good health (CMV status not recorded). Some clones in this sample may be carry-over from other donors' samples. The DNA reads TGCAGTGCTAGAGACGGACTAGCGGGGGAGCGGCTAGCCAAAAACATTCAGTACTTC. This encodes CSARDGLAGERLAKNIQYF.